Described below is a single T cell receptor beta chain sequence and its context. Antigen unknown. Per the original methods: Because ImmunoSEQ provided only junction sequences with no quality scores, the filtering differed. Libraries were prepared by immunoSEQ multiplex PCR; TCRdb keeps only in-frame clonotypes and omits some of them. The D gene and trimming were derived from the DNA, and the V and J assignments and clone size from that table. The repertoire holds 950,000 to 1,100,000 clones, with 75% to 80% as singletons. The data were taken from a study of shared clonotypes between healthy human individuals. Study-level points and caveats: Compared with clonotypes that all four donors shared, non-shared clonotypes had lower generation probabilities.

Per the germline V gene, CDR1 is MDHEN and CDR2 is SYDVKM. The CDR3 consists of 14 residues. With V trimmed by 8 bases and J by 1 base, 8 bases remained unmatched. The source of this sequence is a man between 18 and 35 years old in good health. Some clones in this sample may be carry-over from other donors' samples. The sample taken for sequencing was memory CD4+ T cells from PBMCs. The subset is: CD45RA-negative fraction. J is TRBJ2-7 and V is TRBV28; 7 bases fit TRBD1. CDR3: CASAGTVVSYEQYF. The CDR3 DNA reads TGTGCCAGCGCCGGGACAGTCGTATCCTACGAGCAGTACTTC.